This T cell receptor beta chain was retrieved from a study of early T cells in non-severe SARS-CoV-2 infection. For the study at large: Sequencing targeted bulk RNA from unsorted whole blood, leaving chains unpaired.

As part of library construction, unique molecular identifiers were attached to individual cDNA molecules. TCRdb recomputed calls from the 5' RACE reads with MiXCR, one row per CDR3 protein. The sample contains roughly 25,000 distinct CDR3 sequences, approximately 4% of which appear only once. There are many counts of this clonotype. This receptor was taken from an adult who was a healthcare worker with PCR-confirmed SARS-CoV-2 infection or an uninfected control (not recorded which). Sequencing was done on a sample of whole blood.

CDR3 coding DNA: TGTGCCAGCAGCCTACGACAGGGGAACACTGAAGCTTTCTTT. Encoded protein: CASSLRQGNTEAFF. The chain employs TRBV7-8 and TRBJ1-1; 7 bases agree with TRBD1. The CDR3 spans 14 residues. The trim removed 5 bases at V and 1 base at J, leaving 4 bases unmatched. Germline CDR1 SGHVS, CDR2 FQNEAQ.